These T cell receptor beta chains were read from a single sample in a study of cytomegalovirus exposure and HLA in healthy donors. Clones were sequenced by immunoSEQ multiplex PCR, and TCRdb holds only the in-frame ones, with some missing. The profile shows roughly 160,000 clones, roughly two thirds of them singletons. The sequencing input was PBMCs. Receptors originate from a woman aged 25 to 39 in good health and CMV-seronegative. CDR3s include the opening cysteine and the closing phenylalanine or tryptophan. The D gene is left open where the match is weak. A clone size is listed for some rows: how often the clone was seen (once, few, many), or a class if it is expanded.

v_gene,d_gene,abundance,j_gene,CDR3aa,CDR3nt
TRBV6-5,-,-,TRBJ2-7,CASRHEPYEQYF,TGTGCCAGCAGACATGAACCGTACGAGCAGTACTTC
TRBV7-9,-,-,TRBJ1-2,CASSLGSGYGYTF,TGTGCCAGCAGCTTAGGGTCAGGCTATGGCTACACCTTC
TRBV6-4,-,-,TRBJ2-1,CASRRDSLGAEQFF,TGTGCCAGCAGACGGGACTCCCTCGGAGCTGAGCAGTTCTTC
TRBV30,TRBD1,-,TRBJ2-1,CAWSVGGPGQFF,TGTGCCTGGAGTGTAGGGGGCCCGGGGCAGTTCTTC
TRBV28,TRBD1,-,TRBJ1-2,CASSFPGQGAGYTF,TGTGCCAGCAGTTTCCCGGGACAGGGGGCTGGCTACACCTTC
TRBV5-6,-,-,TRBJ1-5,CASSIGQMGNQPQHF,TGTGCCAGCAGCATAGGACAGATGGGGAATCAGCCCCAGCATTTT
TRBV18,TRBD1,-,TRBJ1-5,CASSEGQGNNQPQHF,TGTGCCAGCTCCGAAGGACAGGGCAACAATCAGCCCCAGCATTTT
TRBV5-1,TRBD2,-,TRBJ2-4,CASSFGGEENIQYF,TGCGCCAGCAGCTTCGGGGGGGAGGAAAACATTCAGTACTTC
TRBV19,-,once,TRBJ1-5,CASSIVDNQPQHF,TGTGCCAGTAGTATAGTAGACAATCAGCCCCAGCATTTT
TRBV5-1,TRBD1,few,TRBJ2-1,CASSLETGHWDEQFF,TGCGCCAGCAGCTTGGAGACAGGGCATTGGGATGAGCAGTTCTTC
TRBV5-1,TRBD1,few,TRBJ1-2,CASSLEGQGNSYTF,TGCGCCAGCAGCTTGGAGGGACAGGGTAATAGCTACACCTTC
TRBV5-1,-,once,TRBJ1-1,CASSLNAGSSTEAFF,TGCGCCAGCAGCTTGAACGCAGGTTCCAGCACTGAAGCTTTCTTT
TRBV10-3,TRBD2,-,TRBJ2-7,CAISESRTSGTSVYEQYF,TGTGCCATCAGTGAGTCTCGGACTAGCGGGACCTCAGTCTACGAGCAGTACTTC
TRBV7-9,TRBD1,few,TRBJ1-2,CASSPGTALFYGYTF,TGTGCCAGCAGCCCCGGGACAGCCCTTTTTTATGGCTACACCTTC
TRBV5-4,TRBD1,-,TRBJ2-1,CASSLTGDSYNEQFF,TGTGCCAGCAGCCTAACAGGGGATTCCTACAATGAGCAGTTCTTC
TRBV18,-,-,TRBJ2-5,CASSSTGHPTSNQETQYF,TGTGCCAGCTCATCCACAGGGCATCCCACTTCCAATCAAGAGACCCAGTACTTC
TRBV19,TRBD1,-,TRBJ1-2,CASMGDRGRGYTF,TGTGCCAGTATGGGAGACAGGGGTAGGGGCTACACCTTC
TRBV15,-,-,TRBJ2-3,CATSRQTGTDTQYF,TGTGCCACCAGCAGACAGACAGGCACAGATACGCAGTATTTT
TRBV10-3,-,-,TRBJ2-5,CAISESRGVQETQYF,TGTGCCATCAGTGAGTCAAGGGGCGTCCAAGAGACCCAGTACTTC